This T cell receptor beta chain was captured in a study of T cell changes during pregnancy in multiple sclerosis (dated by TCRdb to about 2019). Turning to the overall study: In women with multiple sclerosis, the researchers looked at how the T cell repertoire shifted as pregnancy progressed.

A word on this clone: Its specific antigen is unknown. Base qualities are not recorded, but no much larger clone differs from it by a single base.

The library was generated by the immunoSEQ multiplex PCR assay. Sourced from immuneACCESS, this table was stored by TCRdb with only in-frame sequences that have V and J called. A share of the clones is absent; for the studies checked, an unresolved V gene accounts for under half, and the remainder has no known explanation. Present in this sample are 35,000 to 45,000 clones, roughly 90% of which were seen just once. The ten biggest clones cover 10% to 15% of the sample. Trimming removed 3 bases from V and 3 bases from J, leaving 11 bases between the germline ends. The CDR3 measures 15 amino acids from cysteine to phenylalanine. Kept here is only the CDR3 DNA, which spans 45 bases and is read in frame from base 1. The germline V gene (reference sequence) gives CDR1 as LNHDA and CDR2 as SQIVND.

The sequence links TRBV19 to TRBJ2-2, with the D gene too uncertain to name. The clonotype was recovered from a female donor with multiple sclerosis, enrolled in a pregnancy study. The source material was CD8+ T cells from peripheral blood mononuclear cells, sampled in the first trimester of pregnancy. The DNA sequence is given as TGTGCCAGTAGTATGATCAGTACCGACACCGGGGAGCTGTTTTTT. Its coded protein is CASSMISTDTGELFF.